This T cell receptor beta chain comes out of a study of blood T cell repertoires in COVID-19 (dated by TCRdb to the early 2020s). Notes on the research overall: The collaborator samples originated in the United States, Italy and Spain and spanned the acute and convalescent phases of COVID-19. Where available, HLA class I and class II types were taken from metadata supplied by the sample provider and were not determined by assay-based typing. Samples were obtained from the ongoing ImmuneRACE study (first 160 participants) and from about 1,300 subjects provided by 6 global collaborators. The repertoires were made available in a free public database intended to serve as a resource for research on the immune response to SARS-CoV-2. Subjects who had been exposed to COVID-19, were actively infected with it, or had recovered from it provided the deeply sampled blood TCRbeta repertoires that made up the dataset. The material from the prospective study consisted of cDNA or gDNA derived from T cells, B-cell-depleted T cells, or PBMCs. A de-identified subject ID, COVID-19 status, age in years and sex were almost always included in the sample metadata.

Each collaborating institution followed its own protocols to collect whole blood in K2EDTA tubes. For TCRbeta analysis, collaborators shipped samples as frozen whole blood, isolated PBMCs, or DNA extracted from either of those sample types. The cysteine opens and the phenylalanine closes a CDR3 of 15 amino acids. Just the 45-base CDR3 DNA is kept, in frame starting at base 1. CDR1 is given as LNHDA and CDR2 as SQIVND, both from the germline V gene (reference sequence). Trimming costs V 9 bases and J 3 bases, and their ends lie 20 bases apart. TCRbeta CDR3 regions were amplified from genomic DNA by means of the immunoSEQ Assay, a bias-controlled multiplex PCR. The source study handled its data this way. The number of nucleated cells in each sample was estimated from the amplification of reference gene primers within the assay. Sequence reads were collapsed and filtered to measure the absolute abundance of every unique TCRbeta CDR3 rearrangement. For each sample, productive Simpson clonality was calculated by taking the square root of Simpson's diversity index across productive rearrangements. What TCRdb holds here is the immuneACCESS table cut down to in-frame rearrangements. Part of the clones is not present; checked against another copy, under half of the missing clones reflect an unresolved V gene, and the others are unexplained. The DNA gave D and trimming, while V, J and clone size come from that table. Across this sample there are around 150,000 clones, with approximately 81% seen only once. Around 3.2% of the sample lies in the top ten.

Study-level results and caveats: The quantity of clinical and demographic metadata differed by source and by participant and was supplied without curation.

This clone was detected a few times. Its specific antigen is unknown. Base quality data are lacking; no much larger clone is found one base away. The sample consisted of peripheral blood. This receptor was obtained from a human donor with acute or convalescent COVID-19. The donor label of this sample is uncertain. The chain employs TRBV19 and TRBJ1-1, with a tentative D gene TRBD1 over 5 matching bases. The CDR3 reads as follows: CASLKGGARYTEAFF. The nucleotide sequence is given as TGTGCCAGCCTTAAGGGAGGGGCCAGATACACTGAAGCTTTCTTT.